This is a list of T cell receptor beta chains from one sample in a study of T cell changes during pregnancy in multiple sclerosis. Using immunoSEQ multiplex PCR, the repertoire was profiled, and TCRdb retains in-frame clones only, with some absent. The top ten clones hold around 0.75% of a sample with 70,000 to 90,000 clones, about 94% of them seen once. Sequenced here: peripheral blood, sampled in the second trimester of pregnancy. These receptors were collected from a female donor in good health, enrolled as a control in a pregnancy study. Both conserved end residues are part of each CDR3. The D gene is left open where the match is weak. Expanded clones are given a class, and other clones once, few, many or no size at all.

D: -
J: TRBJ1-2
V: TRBV21-1
size: -
CDR3: CASPVGGNYGYTF
DNA: TGTGCCAGTCCCGTGGGAGGGAACTATGGCTACACCTTC

D: TRBD1
J: TRBJ2-1
V: TRBV7-2
size: -
CDR3: CASSLVPQGAPEQFF
DNA: TGTGCCAGCAGCTTAGTCCCACAGGGGGCGCCTGAGCAGTTCTTC

D: -
J: TRBJ2-2
V: TRBV14
size: -
CDR3: CASSQHHTGELFF
DNA: TGTGCCAGCAGCCAACATCACACCGGGGAGCTGTTTTTT

D: TRBD1
J: TRBJ2-5
V: TRBV11-1
size: -
CDR3: CASSLQTGSQETQYF
DNA: TGTGCCAGCAGCTTACAGACAGGGTCCCAAGAGACCCAGTACTTC

D: -
J: TRBJ1-2
V: TRBV30
size: -
CDR3: CAWSVQTGTQNYGYTF
DNA: TGTGCCTGGAGTGTACAAACAGGAACCCAAAACTATGGCTACACCTTC

D: -
J: TRBJ2-3
V: TRBV9
size: once
CDR3: CASSVTGQSTDTQYF
DNA: TGTGCCAGCAGCGTTACCGGACAGAGTACAGATACGCAGTATTTT

D: TRBD1
J: TRBJ1-3
V: TRBV5-1
size: -
CDR3: CASSLADRVFGNTIYF
DNA: TGCGCCAGCAGCTTGGCGGACAGGGTATTTGGAAACACCATATATTTT

D: -
J: TRBJ1-2
V: TRBV27
size: -
CDR3: CASKTGLGGYTF
DNA: TGTGCCAGCAAGACAGGACTGGGGGGCTACACCTTC

D: TRBD1
J: TRBJ1-6
V: TRBV6-6
size: few
CDR3: CASDPGQGNSPLHF
DNA: TGTGCCAGCGATCCGGGACAGGGGAATTCACCCCTCCACTTT

D: TRBD1
J: TRBJ2-2
V: TRBV4-1
size: -
CDR3: CASSQARTGVTGELFF
DNA: TGCGCCAGCAGCCAAGCCAGGACAGGGGTCACCGGGGAGCTGTTTTTT

D: TRBD2
J: TRBJ2-7
V: TRBV19
size: -
CDR3: CASSLTSGAYEQYF
DNA: TGTGCCAGTAGTCTGACTAGCGGGGCCTACGAGCAGTACTTC

D: TRBD2
J: TRBJ2-5
V: TRBV7-8
size: -
CDR3: CASSSVLTSGGKETQYF
DNA: TGTGCCAGCAGCTCCGTTTTGACTAGCGGGGGGAAAGAGACCCAGTACTTC

D: TRBD1
J: TRBJ1-5
V: TRBV6-1
size: few
CDR3: CASSAKAGTGYQPQHF
DNA: TGTGCCAGCAGTGCCAAAGCCGGGACAGGATATCAGCCCCAGCATTTT

D: TRBD1
J: TRBJ1-3
V: TRBV4-3
size: -
CDR3: CASSQDTGAGNTIYF
DNA: TGCGCCAGCAGCCAGGACACAGGGGCTGGAAACACCATATATTTT

D: TRBD2
J: TRBJ2-5
V: TRBV7-2
size: -
CDR3: CASCRGGAMQETQYF
DNA: TGTGCCAGCTGTCGCGGGGGGGCCATGCAAGAGACCCAGTACTTC

D: -
J: TRBJ2-3
V: TRBV4-2
size: -
CDR3: CASSQSSGVGTDTQYF
DNA: TGTGCCAGCAGCCAGAGCTCAGGGGTGGGCACAGATACGCAGTATTTT

D: -
J: TRBJ1-5
V: TRBV6-5
size: -
CDR3: CASQGNNQPQHF
DNA: TGTGCCAGCCAGGGTAACAATCAGCCCCAGCATTTT

D: TRBD2
J: TRBJ2-1
V: TRBV27
size: -
CDR3: CASSFGLAGGPRAEQFF
DNA: TGTGCCAGCAGTTTTGGTTTAGCGGGGGGACCCAGGGCTGAGCAGTTCTTC

D: -
J: TRBJ2-5
V: TRBV7-2
size: -
CDR3: CASSRPRGSETQYF
DNA: TGTGCCAGCAGTCGACCGAGGGGGTCAGAGACCCAGTACTTC

D: TRBD2
J: TRBJ2-1
V: TRBV4-1
size: -
CDR3: CASSQGPTSGGSSSYNEQFF
DNA: TGCGCCAGCAGCCAAGGCCCGACTAGCGGGGGTTCAAGCTCCTACAATGAGCAGTTCTTC

D: -
J: TRBJ1-3
V: TRBV19
size: -
CDR3: CASSSPGLSSGNTIYF
DNA: TGTGCCAGTAGTTCGCCGGGACTTTCCTCTGGAAACACCATATATTTT

D: -
J: TRBJ1-2
V: TRBV23-1
size: -
CDR3: CATRQANYGYTF
DNA: TGCGCCACCCGACAGGCGAACTATGGCTACACCTTC

D: -
J: TRBJ1-3
V: TRBV7-2
size: -
CDR3: CGITDLGNTIYF
DNA: TGTGGGATTACAGACCTTGGAAACACCATATATTTT

D: -
J: TRBJ1-1
V: TRBV18
size: once
CDR3: CASSQGQQRVTEAFF
DNA: TGTGCCAGCTCACAAGGACAGCAAAGGGTCACTGAAGCTTTCTTT

D: -
J: TRBJ1-5
V: TRBV27
size: -
CDR3: CASSEDWGNQPQHF
DNA: TGTGCCAGCAGCGAGGATTGGGGCAATCAGCCCCAGCATTTT

D: TRBD2
J: TRBJ2-7
V: TRBV11-2
size: -
CDR3: CASSGSGHYEQYF
DNA: TGTGCCAGCAGCGGTAGCGGGCACTACGAGCAGTACTTC

D: -
J: TRBJ1-6
V: TRBV5-1
size: -
CDR3: CASSLSGVERSPLHF
DNA: TGCGCCAGCAGCTTGTCGGGCGTTGAGCGGTCACCCCTCCACTTT

D: TRBD2
J: TRBJ2-1
V: TRBV9
size: -
CDR3: CASSAGTSVVNEQFF
DNA: TGTGCCAGCAGCGCCGGGACTAGCGTCGTCAATGAGCAGTTCTTC

D: TRBD1
J: TRBJ1-1
V: TRBV10-3
size: -
CDR3: CAISDPGGGKKSAFF
DNA: TGTGCCATCAGTGACCCAGGGGGCGGAAAGAAGAGTGCTTTCTTT

D: TRBD1
J: TRBJ2-3
V: TRBV14
size: -
CDR3: CASSQGDREELADTQYF
DNA: TGTGCCAGCAGCCAAGGGGACAGGGAGGAGCTGGCAGATACGCAGTATTTT